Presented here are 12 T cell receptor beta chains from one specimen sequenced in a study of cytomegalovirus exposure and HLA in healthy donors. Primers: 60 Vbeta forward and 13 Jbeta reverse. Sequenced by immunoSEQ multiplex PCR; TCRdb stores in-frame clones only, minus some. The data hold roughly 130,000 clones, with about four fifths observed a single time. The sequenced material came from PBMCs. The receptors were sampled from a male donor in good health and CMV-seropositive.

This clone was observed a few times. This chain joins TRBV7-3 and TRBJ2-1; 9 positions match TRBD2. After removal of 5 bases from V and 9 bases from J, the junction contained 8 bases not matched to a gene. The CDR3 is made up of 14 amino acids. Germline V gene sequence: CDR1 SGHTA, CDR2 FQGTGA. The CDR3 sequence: CASSPGLAIGEQFF. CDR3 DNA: TGTGCCAGCAGCCCAGGACTAGCGATCGGTGAGCAGTTCTTC. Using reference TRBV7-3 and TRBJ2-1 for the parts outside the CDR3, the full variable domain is GAGVSQTPSNKVTEKGKYVELRCDPISGHTALYWYRQSLGQGPEFLIYFQGTGAADDSGLPNDRFFAVRPEGSVSTLKIQRTERGDSAVYLCASSPGLAIGEQFFGPGTRLTVL.

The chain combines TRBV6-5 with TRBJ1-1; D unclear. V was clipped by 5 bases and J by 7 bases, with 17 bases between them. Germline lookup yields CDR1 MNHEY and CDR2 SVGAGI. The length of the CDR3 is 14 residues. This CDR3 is CASSRIQVTYEAFF. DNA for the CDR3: TGTGCCAGCAGTCGTATCCAGGTAACCTATGAAGCTTTCTTT.

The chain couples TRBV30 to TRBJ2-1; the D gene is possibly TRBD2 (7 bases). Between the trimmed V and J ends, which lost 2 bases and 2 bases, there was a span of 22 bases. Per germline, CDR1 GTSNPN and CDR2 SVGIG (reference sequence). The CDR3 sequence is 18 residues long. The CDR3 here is CAWSSGGRGVVAYNEQFF. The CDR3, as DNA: TGTGCCTGGAGTTCCGGGGGGCGCGGAGTAGTCGCCTACAATGAGCAGTTCTTC.

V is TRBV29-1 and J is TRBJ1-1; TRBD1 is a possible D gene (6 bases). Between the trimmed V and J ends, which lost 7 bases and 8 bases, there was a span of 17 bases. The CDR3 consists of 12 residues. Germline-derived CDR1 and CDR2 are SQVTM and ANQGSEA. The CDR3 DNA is TGCAGCGCTCCAACCGGTACAGGGGAAGCTTTCTTT. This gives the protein CSAPTGTGEAFF.

The CDR3 region is CASSLSQMNTEAFF. The CDR3 coding sequence is TGTGCCAGCAGCTTGTCCCAAATGAACACTGAAGCTTTCTTT. V and J are TRBV5-4 and TRBJ1-1, with no clear D. The CDR3 runs to 14 residues. Per germline, CDR1 SGHNT and CDR2 YYREEE (reference sequence). Trimming removed 1 base at V and 0 bases at J, with 7 bases between.

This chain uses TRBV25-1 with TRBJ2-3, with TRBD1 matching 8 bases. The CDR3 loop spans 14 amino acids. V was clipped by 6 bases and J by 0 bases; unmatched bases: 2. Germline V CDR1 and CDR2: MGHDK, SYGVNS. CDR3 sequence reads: CASRGTGSTDTQYF. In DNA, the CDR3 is TGTGCCAGCAGAGGGACAGGAAGCACAGATACGCAGTATTTT.

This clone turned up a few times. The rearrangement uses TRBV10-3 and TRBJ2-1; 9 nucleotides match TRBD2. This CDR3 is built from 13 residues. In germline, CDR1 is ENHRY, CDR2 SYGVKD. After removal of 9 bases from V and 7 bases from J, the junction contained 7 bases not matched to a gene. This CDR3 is CAITGTSTNEQFF. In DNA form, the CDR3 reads TGTGCCATTACCGGGACTAGCACGAATGAGCAGTTCTTC.

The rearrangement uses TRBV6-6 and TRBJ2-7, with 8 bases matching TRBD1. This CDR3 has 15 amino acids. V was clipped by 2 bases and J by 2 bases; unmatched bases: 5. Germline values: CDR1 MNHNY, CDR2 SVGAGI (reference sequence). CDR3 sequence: CASSYDQTGAYEQYF. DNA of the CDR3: TGTGCCAGCAGTTACGACCAGACAGGGGCCTACGAGCAGTACTTC.

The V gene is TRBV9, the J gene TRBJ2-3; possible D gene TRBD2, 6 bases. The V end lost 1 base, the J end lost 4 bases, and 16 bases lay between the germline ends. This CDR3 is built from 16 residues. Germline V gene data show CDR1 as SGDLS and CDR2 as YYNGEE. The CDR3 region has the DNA TGTGCCAGCAGCGTACCCCTAGGAGGGGAATCAGATACGCAGTATTTT. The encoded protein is CASSVPLGGESDTQYF. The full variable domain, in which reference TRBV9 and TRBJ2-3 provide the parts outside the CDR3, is DSGVTQTPKHLITATGQRVTLRCSPRSGDLSVYWYQQSLDQGLQFLIQYYNGEERAKGNILERFSAQQFPDLHSELNLSSLELGDSALYFCASSVPLGGESDTQYFGPGTRLTVL.

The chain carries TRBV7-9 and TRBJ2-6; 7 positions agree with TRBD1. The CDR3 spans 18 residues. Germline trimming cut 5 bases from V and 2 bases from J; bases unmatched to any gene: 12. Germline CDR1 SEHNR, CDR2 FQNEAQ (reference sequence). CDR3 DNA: TGTGCCAGCAGCCCCCCGAGACAGGGTAGGACTGGGGCCAACGTCCTGACTTTC. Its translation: CASSPPRQGRTGANVLTF. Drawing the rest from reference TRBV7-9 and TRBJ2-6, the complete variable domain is DTGVSQNPRHKITKRGQNVTFRCDPISEHNRLYWYRQTLGQGPEFLTYFQNEAQLEKSRLLSDRFSAERPKGSFSTLEIQRTEQGDSAMYLCASSPPRQGRTGANVLTFGAGSRLTVL.

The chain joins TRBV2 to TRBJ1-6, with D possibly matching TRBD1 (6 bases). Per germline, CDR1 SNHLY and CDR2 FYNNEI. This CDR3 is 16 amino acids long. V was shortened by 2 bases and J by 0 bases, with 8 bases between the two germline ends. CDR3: CASSERGFSYNSPLHF. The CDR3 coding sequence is TGTGCCAGCAGTGAAAGGGGGTTCTCCTATAATTCACCCCTCCACTTT. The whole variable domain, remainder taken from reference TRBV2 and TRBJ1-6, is EPEVTQTPSHQVTQMGQEVILRCVPISNHLYFYWYRQILGQKVEFLVSFYNNEISEKSEIFDDQFSVERPDGSNFTLKIRSTKLEDSAMYFCASSERGFSYNSPLHFGNGTRLTVT.

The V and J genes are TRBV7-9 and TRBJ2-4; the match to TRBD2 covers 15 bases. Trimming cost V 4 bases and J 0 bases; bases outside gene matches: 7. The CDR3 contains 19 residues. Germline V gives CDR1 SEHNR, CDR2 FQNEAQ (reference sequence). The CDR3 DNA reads TGTGCCAGCAGCTGGACTAGCGGGAGGGTCCTTCCAGCCAAAAACATTCAGTACTTC. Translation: CASSWTSGRVLPAKNIQYF. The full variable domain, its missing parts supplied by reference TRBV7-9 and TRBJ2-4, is DTGVSQNPRHKITKRGQNVTFRCDPISEHNRLYWYRQTLGQGPEFLTYFQNEAQLEKSRLLSDRFSAERPKGSFSTLEIQRTEQGDSAMYLCASSWTSGRVLPAKNIQYFGAGTRLSVL.